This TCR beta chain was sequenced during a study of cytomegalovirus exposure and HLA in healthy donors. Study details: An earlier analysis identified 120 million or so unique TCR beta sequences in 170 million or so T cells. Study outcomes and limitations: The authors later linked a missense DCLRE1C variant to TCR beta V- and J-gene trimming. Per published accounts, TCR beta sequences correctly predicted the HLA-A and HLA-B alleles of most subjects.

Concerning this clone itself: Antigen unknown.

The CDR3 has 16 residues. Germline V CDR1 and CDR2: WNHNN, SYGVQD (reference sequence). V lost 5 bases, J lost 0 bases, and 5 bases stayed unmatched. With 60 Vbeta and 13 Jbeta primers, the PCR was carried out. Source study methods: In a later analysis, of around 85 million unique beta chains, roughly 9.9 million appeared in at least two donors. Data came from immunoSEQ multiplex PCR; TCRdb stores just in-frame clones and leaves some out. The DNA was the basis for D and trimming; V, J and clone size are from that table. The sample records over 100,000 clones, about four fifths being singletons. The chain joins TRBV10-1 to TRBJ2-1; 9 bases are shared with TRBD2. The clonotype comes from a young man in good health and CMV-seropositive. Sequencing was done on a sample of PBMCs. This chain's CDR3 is CASSLFSGSSYNEQFF. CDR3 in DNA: TGCGCCAGCAGTTTATTTAGCGGGAGCTCCTACAATGAGCAGTTCTTC.